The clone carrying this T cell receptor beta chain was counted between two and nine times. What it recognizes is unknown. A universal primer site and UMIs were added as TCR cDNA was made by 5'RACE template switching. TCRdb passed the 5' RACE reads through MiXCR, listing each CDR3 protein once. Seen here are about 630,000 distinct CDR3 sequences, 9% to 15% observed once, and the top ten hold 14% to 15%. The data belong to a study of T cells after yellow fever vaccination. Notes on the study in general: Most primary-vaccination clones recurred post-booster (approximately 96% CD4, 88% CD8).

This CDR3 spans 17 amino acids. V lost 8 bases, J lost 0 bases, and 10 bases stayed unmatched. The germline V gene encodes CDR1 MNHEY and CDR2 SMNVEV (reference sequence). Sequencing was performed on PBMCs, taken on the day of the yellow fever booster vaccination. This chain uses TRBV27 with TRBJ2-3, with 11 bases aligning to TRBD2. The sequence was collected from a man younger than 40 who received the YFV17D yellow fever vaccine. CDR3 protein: CASRTSGSRPSTDTQYF. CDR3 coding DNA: TGTGCCAGCCGTACTAGCGGGAGCAGGCCTAGCACAGATACGCAGTATTTT.